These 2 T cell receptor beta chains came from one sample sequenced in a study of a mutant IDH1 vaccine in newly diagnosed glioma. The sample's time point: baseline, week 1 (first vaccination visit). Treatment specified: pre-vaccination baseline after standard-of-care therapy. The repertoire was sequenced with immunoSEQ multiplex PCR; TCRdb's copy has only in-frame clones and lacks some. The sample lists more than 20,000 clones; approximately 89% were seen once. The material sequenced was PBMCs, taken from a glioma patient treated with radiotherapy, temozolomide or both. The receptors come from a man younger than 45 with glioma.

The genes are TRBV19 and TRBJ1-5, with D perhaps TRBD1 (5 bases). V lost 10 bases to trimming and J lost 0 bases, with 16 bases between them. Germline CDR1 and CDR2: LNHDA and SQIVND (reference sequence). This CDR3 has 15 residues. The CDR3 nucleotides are TGTGCCACCCGGGAGGGGACCCATAGCAATCAGCCCCAGCATTTT. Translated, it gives CATREGTHSNQPQHF.

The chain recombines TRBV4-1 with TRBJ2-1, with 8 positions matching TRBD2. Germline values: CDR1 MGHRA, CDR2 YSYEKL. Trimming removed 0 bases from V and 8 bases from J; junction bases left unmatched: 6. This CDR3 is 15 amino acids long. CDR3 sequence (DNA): TGCGCCAGCAGCCAAGATGGTCTAGCGGGTGATGAGCAGTTCTTC. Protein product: CASSQDGLAGDEQFF.